This T cell receptor (beta chain) was captured in a study of CD8+CD57+ T cells in acquired aplastic anemia. Study-wide context: An average of 3.2 ug of DNA was obtained from sorted CD4+ and CD8+ cells.

Researchers used genomic DNA as the template to profile TCR beta VDJ and CDR3. TCRdb called the reads again in MiXCR, with one record for every CDR3 protein. The top ten hold 8% of the sample, which has 250,000 to 300,000 distinct CDR3 sequences, around 60% seen once. This clonotype was counted many times. The CDR3 loop spans 16 amino acids. The germline gives CDR1 SGHVS, CDR2 FNYEAQ. V was pared by 0 bases and J by 4 bases, with 13 bases between. The source is a human donor with severe aplastic anemia or a healthy control (not recorded which). V gene TRBV7-6 combines with J gene TRBJ2-1; the D gene is possibly TRBD2 (6 bases). Input material: sorted CD4+, CD8+, or CD8+CD57+ T cells (not recorded which) from PBMCs. CDR3 sequence (DNA): TGTGCCAGCAGCTTAGCGAGTGGGGGGTCTTACAATGAGCAGTTCTTC. This gives the protein CASSLASGGSYNEQFF.